This T cell receptor beta chain was recovered during a study of blood T cell repertoires in COVID-19. Study-level information: Sites in the United States, Italy and Spain provided acute and convalescent COVID-19 samples. Nucleic acid was either cDNA or gDNA, and it came from T cells, B-cell-depleted T cells, or PBMCs.

Original handling: Reference gene primer amplification gave estimated nucleated cell counts. Libraries were prepared by immunoSEQ multiplex PCR; TCRdb keeps only in-frame clonotypes and omits some of them. That table furnishes V, J and clone size, whereas the DNA furnished D and trimming. In the table there are under 100,000 clones, 87% of which are singletons. The CDR3 has 12 residues. CDR1 is LNHDA and CDR2 is SQIVND in the germline V gene (reference sequence). V lost 8 bases, J lost 2 bases, and 9 bases lay in between. The V gene is TRBV19, the J gene TRBJ2-5; no definite D call. Sequencing was done on a sample of peripheral blood. The clonotype comes from a male donor with acute or convalescent COVID-19. The CDR3 is CASGAVQETQYF. CDR3 DNA: TGTGCCAGTGGTGCGGTACAAGAGACCCAGTACTTC.